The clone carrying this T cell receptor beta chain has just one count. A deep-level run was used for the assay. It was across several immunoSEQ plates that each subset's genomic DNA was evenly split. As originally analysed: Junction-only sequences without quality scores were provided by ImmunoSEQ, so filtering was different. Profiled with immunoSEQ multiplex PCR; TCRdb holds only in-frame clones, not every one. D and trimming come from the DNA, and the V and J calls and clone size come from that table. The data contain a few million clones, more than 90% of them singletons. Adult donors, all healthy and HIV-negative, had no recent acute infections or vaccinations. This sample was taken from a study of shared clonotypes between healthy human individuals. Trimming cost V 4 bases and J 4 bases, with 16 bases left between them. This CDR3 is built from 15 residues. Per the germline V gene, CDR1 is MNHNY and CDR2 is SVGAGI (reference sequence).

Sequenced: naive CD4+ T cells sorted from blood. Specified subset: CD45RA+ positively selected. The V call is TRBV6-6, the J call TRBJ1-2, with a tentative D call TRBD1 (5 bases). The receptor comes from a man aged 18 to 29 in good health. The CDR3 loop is CASSSPDNSLYGYTF. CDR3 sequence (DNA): TGTGCCAGCAGTTCTCCGGACAACTCCCTCTATGGCTACACCTTC.